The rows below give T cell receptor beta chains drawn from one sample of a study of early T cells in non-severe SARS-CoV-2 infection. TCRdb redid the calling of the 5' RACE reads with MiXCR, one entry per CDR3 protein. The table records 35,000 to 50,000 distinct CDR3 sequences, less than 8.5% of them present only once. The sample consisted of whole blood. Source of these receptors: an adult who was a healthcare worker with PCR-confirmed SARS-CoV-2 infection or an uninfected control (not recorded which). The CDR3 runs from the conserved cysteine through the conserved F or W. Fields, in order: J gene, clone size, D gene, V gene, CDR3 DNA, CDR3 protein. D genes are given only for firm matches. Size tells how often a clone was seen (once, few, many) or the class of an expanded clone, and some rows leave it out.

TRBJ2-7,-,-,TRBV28,TGTGCCAGCAGTTTACTGTCCGCTGGCTACTCCTACGAGCAGTACTTC,CASSLLSAGYSYEQYF
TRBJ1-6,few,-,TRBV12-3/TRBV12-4,TGTGCCAGCACTACAACAGGGAGTTCACCCCTCCACTTT,CASTTTGSSPLHF
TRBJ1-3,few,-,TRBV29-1,TGCACGGGGGGCGAGGGAAACACCATATATTTT,CTGGEGNTIYF
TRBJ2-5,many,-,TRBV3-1,TGTGCCAGCAGCCTTGGTCCATCCCAAGAGACCCAGTACTTC,CASSLGPSQETQYF
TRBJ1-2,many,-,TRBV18,TGTGCCAGCTCACCACCGAGCGTAGGAGGTGGAGGCTACACCTTC,CASSPPSVGGGGYTF
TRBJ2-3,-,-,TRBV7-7,TGTGCTAGCAGCTTAGGAACCGCGTCAGATACGCAGTATTTT,CASSLGTASDTQYF
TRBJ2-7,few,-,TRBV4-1,TGCGCCAGCAGCCAAGAGGGGACGCCCTCCTCCTACGAGCAGTACTTC,CASSQEGTPSSYEQYF
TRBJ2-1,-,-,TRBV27,TGTGCCAGCAGTTTATATCCGGGAATCTCCTACAATGAGCAGTTCTTC,CASSLYPGISYNEQFF
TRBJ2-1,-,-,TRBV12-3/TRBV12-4,TGTGCCAGCAGTTTAGCTCTTCCTAGCGACGAGCAGTTCTTC,CASSLALPSDEQFF
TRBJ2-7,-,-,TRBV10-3,TGTGCCATCAGGGAGACGGAGGGCTACGAGCAGTACTTC,CAIRETEGYEQYF
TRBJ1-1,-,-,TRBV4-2,TGTACCAGCAGCCACGCGACAGGGAACACTGAAGCTTTCTTT,CTSSHATGNTEAFF
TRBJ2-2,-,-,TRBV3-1,TGTGCCAGCAGCCAGGTCGACAGCGTCAGGTCCGGGGAGCTGTTTTTT,CASSQVDSVRSGELFF
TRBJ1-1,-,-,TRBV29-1,TGCAGCGTTGTGAGAGGGAGCGCCACCCCCGAAGCTTTCTTT,CSVVRGSATPEAFF
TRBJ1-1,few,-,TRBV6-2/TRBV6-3,TGTGCCAGCAGCCAGGATCCTGACACTGAAGCTTTCTTT,CASSQDPDTEAFF
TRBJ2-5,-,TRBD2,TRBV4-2,TGTGCCAGCAGCCGCGGGAGTGGGACCCAGTACTTC,CASSRGSGTQYF
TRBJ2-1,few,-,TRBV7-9,TGTGCCAGCAGCTCCCCTGCCCCGGTGGCGGATGAGCAGTTCTTC,CASSSPAPVADEQFF